Presented here are 8 T cell receptor beta chains from one specimen sequenced in a study of neoadjuvant anti-PD-1 for oral cavity cancer (dated by TCRdb to 2020 to 2023). Libraries were constructed by the immunoSEQ multiplex PCR assay. Not all clones reach the TCRdb copy of this immuneACCESS table, which keeps in-frame sequences only. Checked studies attribute under half of the gap to unresolved V genes and leave the rest unexplained. Here the sample has about 14,000 clones; roughly 70% occur a single time. Of the sample, under 3% falls within the top ten clones. The time point tag for this specimen amounts to: after neoadjuvant nivolumab, at surgical resection. The source was PBMCs, collected after nivolumab (anti-PD-1) treatment. The origin of the receptors is a person aged 35 to 85 with oral cavity squamous cell carcinoma.

The genes are TRBV19 and TRBJ2-1; 7 bases are a match to TRBD2. V was pared by 1 base and J by 2 bases, with 2 bases of the junction left unmatched. Germline V lookup: CDR1 LNHDA, CDR2 SQIVND (reference sequence). The CDR3 runs 15 residues. The CDR3 nucleotides are TGTGCCAGTAGTATAGCGGGAGGTCCCTACAATGAGCAGTTCTTC. Translated, it gives CASSIAGGPYNEQFF.

This clone was observed a handful of times. The chain uses TRBV5-5 and TRBJ1-1; no definite D call. This CDR3 is 14 amino acids long. Trimming shortened V by 0 bases and J by 0 bases, and 6 bases separated the two germline ends. Germline CDR1 SGHKS, CDR2 YYEKEE (reference sequence). CDR3 nucleotides: TGTGCCAGCAGCTTGGACCCCATGAACACTGAAGCTTTCTTT. Its translation: CASSLDPMNTEAFF.

The V and J genes are TRBV7-2 and TRBJ2-1; weak D call: TRBD2 (6 bases). This CDR3 is built from 16 residues. V was shortened by 1 base and J by 1 base, with 11 bases between the two germline ends. The V gene's germline CDR1 is SGHTA and CDR2 FQGNSA. CDR3 protein: CASSLGGLKSYNEQFF. The CDR3 DNA reads TGTGCCAGCAGCTTAGGGGGACTTAAGTCCTACAATGAGCAGTTCTTC.

This rearrangement joins TRBV5-3 to TRBJ1-1; 9 positions agree with TRBD1. TRBV5-3 is assigned to the ORF class and has an uncertain function. V gave up 4 bases and J gave up 4 bases; unmatched junction bases: 11. This CDR3 spans 16 amino acids. CDR3 nucleotides: TGTGCCAGAAGCCAAACCCGGGACAGGGTGCCCACTGAAGCTTTCTTT. Protein product: CARSQTRDRVPTEAFF.

The V gene is TRBV7-2, the J gene TRBJ2-3; D remains unclear. The CDR3 extends over 13 amino acids. Germline values: CDR1 SGHTA, CDR2 FQGNSA. V was shortened by 5 bases and J by 2 bases, with 8 bases between the two germline ends. The CDR3 protein is CASSPSYTDTQYF. Written as DNA, the CDR3 is TGTGCCAGCAGCCCCAGTTACACAGATACGCAGTATTTT.

The V gene is TRBV28, the J gene TRBJ2-2; 11 bases agree with TRBD2. CDR1 is MDHEN and CDR2 is SYDVKM in the germline V gene. The V gene end was trimmed by 5 bases and the J gene end by 4 bases; junction bases not matched to a gene: 3. The CDR3 spans 15 residues. The CDR3 bases are TGTGCCAGCAGTCCACTAGCGGGAGCCACCGGGGAGCTGTTTTTT. Residues: CASSPLAGATGELFF.

Written as DNA, the CDR3 is TGTGCCTGGGAACCGACAGGTAACACTGAAGCTTTCTTT. Translated: CAWEPTGNTEAFF. The genes are TRBV30 and TRBJ1-1; TRBD1 might be the D (6 bases). Per germline, CDR1 GTSNPN and CDR2 SVGIG (reference sequence). CDR3 length: 13 residues. Trimming removed 5 bases at V and 2 bases at J, with 12 bases between. Supplemented by reference TRBV30 and TRBJ1-1, the full variable domain reads SQTIHQWPATLVQPVGSPLSLECTVEGTSNPNLYWYRQAAGRGLQLLFYSVGIGQISSEVPQNLSASRPQDRQFILSSKKLLLSDSGFYLCAWEPTGNTEAFFGQGTRLTVV.

This clone was picked up one time. The chain couples TRBV7-8 to TRBJ2-7; possibly TRBD2 for D (5 bases). V dropped 1 base and J dropped 1 base, with 8 bases sitting between them. Germline-derived CDR1 and CDR2 are SGHVS and FQNEAQ. The length of the CDR3 is 14 residues. CDR3 protein: CASSLGSGSYEQYF. In DNA form, the CDR3 reads TGTGCCAGCAGCTTAGGCTCGGGATCCTACGAGCAGTACTTC.